This is a list of T cell receptor beta chains from one sample in a study of long-term antiretroviral therapy in people with HIV. Only in-frame clones appear in the TCRdb table, and some are missing; sequencing was by immunoSEQ multiplex PCR. The data hold some 20,000 clones, with 85% to 95% observed a single time. The source material was unsorted PBMCs, sampled 4.4 years after starting antiretroviral therapy. These receptors were collected from a woman aged 50 to 60 with HIV. Each CDR3 is given with its conserved first and last residue. A D gene is named only where the DNA matches it firmly. Expanded clones are given a class, and other clones once, few, many or no size at all.

clone_size j_call d_call v_call cdr3_nt cdr3_aa
NA TRBJ1-1 TRBD1 TRBV18 TGTGCCAGCTCACCTCCGACAGGGCAATACACTGAAGCTTTCTTT CASSPPTGQYTEAFF
NA TRBJ2-5 NA TRBV5-4 TGTGCCAGCAGCCCGGAGGTGTACCAAGAGACCCAGTACTTC CASSPEVYQETQYF
NA TRBJ1-1 NA TRBV10-2 TGCGCCAGCAGTGAGTCAGGGGCTAACACTGAAGCTTTCTTT CASSESGANTEAFF
NA TRBJ2-5 NA TRBV5-1 TGCGCCAGCAGCCCAGGCGGGTCGTCCGAAGAGACCCAGTACTTC CASSPGGSSEETQYF
NA TRBJ1-2 TRBD1 TRBV29-1 TGCAGCGTTCTACAGGGGTCGTATGGCTACACCTTC CSVLQGSYGYTF
NA TRBJ2-5 TRBD2 TRBV7-2 TGTGCCAGCAGCTTAGGGACTAGCTGGGAGACCCAGTACTTC CASSLGTSWETQYF
once TRBJ1-6 NA TRBV4-1 TGCGCCAGCAGCCAAGACAGGGTCCGTTCACCCCTCCACTTT CASSQDRVRSPLHF
NA TRBJ1-4 TRBD1 TRBV4-3 TGCGCCAGCAGCCTGGGACAGAAAAATGAAAAACTGTTTTTT CASSLGQKNEKLFF
NA TRBJ2-1 TRBD2 TRBV7-2 TGTGCCAGCAGCTTGACTAGCGGGAAATACAATGAGCAGTTCTTC CASSLTSGKYNEQFF
NA TRBJ1-1 NA TRBV5-1 TGCGCCAGCAGCCAGACAGAGAACACTGAAGCTTTCTTT CASSQTENTEAFF
NA TRBJ2-7 NA TRBV4-1 TGCGCCAGCAGCCAAGAACAGGTAGACTCCTACGAGCAGTACTTC CASSQEQVDSYEQYF
NA TRBJ2-7 TRBD1 TRBV18 TGTGCCAGCTCAAAAGACAGGGACCTCTACGAGCAGTACTTC CASSKDRDLYEQYF
NA TRBJ2-3 NA TRBV7-2 TGTGCCAGCAGCTTATGGACGGCAGATACGCAGTATTTT CASSLWTADTQYF
NA TRBJ1-1 NA TRBV25-1 TGTGCCAGCGTCAGTACAGGGCGGGGGACTGAAGCTTTCTTT CASVSTGRGTEAFF
once TRBJ2-2 TRBD1 TRBV19 TGTGCCAGTAGTGCGACAGGGAATACCGGGGAGCTGTTTTTT CASSATGNTGELFF
NA TRBJ2-3 NA TRBV11-2 TGTGCCAGCAGCTTAAGACCAGGGGCCACAGATACGCAGTATTTT CASSLRPGATDTQYF
NA TRBJ2-3 NA TRBV11-3 TGTGCCAGCAGCTTACAGGGTGATACGCAGTATTTT CASSLQGDTQYF
once TRBJ2-2 TRBD2 TRBV4-3 TGCGCCAGCAGCCAAGGTTCCGCGGGACTAGCCAACGGGGAGCTGTTTTTT CASSQGSAGLANGELFF
NA TRBJ2-4 TRBD2 TRBV5-4 TGTGCCAGCAGCTTGGGGGCGGGGGGCTTGGAAAACATTCAGTACTTC CASSLGAGGLENIQYF
NA TRBJ1-1 NA TRBV5-1 TGCGCCAGCGGCGGTGAGGGGTCTGAAGCTTTCTTT CASGGEGSEAFF
NA TRBJ2-4 TRBD1 TRBV25-1 TGTGCCAGCAGTGATCCCGGGACAGGGTCCAACATTCAGTACTTC CASSDPGTGSNIQYF
NA TRBJ1-2 NA TRBV19 TGTGCCAGTAGCCGGGAAGGACGGAACTATGGCTACACCTTC CASSREGRNYGYTF
NA TRBJ1-4 NA TRBV29-1 TGCAGCGTTCTTGGACCGGCAACTAATGAAAAACTGTTTTTT CSVLGPATNEKLFF
NA TRBJ2-7 TRBD1 TRBV6-5 TGTGCCAGCAGTTACTCGAGGGACAGGGCCTACGAGCAGTACTTC CASSYSRDRAYEQYF
NA TRBJ2-2 NA TRBV7-7 TGTGCTAGCAGCTTAACCTCCCCGGACTCAGGGGGGGAGCTGTTTTTT CASSLTSPDSGGELFF
NA TRBJ2-2 NA TRBV6-6 TGTGCCAGCAAGTGGACGATCACCGGGGAGCTGTTTTTT CASKWTITGELFF
NA TRBJ1-4 NA TRBV6-1 TGTGCCAGCAGACCAGGGGCCCTTAATGAAAAACTGTTTTTT CASRPGALNEKLFF
NA TRBJ1-2 NA TRBV9 TGTGCCAGCAGCCGGGGGCAGGGCTACACCTTC CASSRGQGYTF